This T cell receptor beta chain was identified during a study of blood T cells in healthy people across ages. Germline CDR1 and CDR2: DFQATT and SNEGSKA (reference sequence). V lost 2 bases to trimming and J lost 5 bases, with 12 bases between them. The CDR3 loop spans 13 amino acids. Alongside a J-beta primer mix, a sample-barcoded 5' primer served in a second PCR lasting about 7 to 11 cycles. Using its own MiXCR run on the 5' RACE reads, TCRdb lists one record per CDR3 protein. The top ten hold 30% to 40% of the sample, which has roughly 680,000 distinct CDR3 sequences, over 45% seen once. Sample: blood. This chain links TRBV20-1 with TRBJ2-5, with a possible D match to TRBD2 (6 bases). The sequence was obtained from a woman in her sixties in good health. The CDR3 DNA reads TGCAGTGCTAGATTGACGGGAGATGAGACCCAGTACTTC. It encodes CSARLTGDETQYF.